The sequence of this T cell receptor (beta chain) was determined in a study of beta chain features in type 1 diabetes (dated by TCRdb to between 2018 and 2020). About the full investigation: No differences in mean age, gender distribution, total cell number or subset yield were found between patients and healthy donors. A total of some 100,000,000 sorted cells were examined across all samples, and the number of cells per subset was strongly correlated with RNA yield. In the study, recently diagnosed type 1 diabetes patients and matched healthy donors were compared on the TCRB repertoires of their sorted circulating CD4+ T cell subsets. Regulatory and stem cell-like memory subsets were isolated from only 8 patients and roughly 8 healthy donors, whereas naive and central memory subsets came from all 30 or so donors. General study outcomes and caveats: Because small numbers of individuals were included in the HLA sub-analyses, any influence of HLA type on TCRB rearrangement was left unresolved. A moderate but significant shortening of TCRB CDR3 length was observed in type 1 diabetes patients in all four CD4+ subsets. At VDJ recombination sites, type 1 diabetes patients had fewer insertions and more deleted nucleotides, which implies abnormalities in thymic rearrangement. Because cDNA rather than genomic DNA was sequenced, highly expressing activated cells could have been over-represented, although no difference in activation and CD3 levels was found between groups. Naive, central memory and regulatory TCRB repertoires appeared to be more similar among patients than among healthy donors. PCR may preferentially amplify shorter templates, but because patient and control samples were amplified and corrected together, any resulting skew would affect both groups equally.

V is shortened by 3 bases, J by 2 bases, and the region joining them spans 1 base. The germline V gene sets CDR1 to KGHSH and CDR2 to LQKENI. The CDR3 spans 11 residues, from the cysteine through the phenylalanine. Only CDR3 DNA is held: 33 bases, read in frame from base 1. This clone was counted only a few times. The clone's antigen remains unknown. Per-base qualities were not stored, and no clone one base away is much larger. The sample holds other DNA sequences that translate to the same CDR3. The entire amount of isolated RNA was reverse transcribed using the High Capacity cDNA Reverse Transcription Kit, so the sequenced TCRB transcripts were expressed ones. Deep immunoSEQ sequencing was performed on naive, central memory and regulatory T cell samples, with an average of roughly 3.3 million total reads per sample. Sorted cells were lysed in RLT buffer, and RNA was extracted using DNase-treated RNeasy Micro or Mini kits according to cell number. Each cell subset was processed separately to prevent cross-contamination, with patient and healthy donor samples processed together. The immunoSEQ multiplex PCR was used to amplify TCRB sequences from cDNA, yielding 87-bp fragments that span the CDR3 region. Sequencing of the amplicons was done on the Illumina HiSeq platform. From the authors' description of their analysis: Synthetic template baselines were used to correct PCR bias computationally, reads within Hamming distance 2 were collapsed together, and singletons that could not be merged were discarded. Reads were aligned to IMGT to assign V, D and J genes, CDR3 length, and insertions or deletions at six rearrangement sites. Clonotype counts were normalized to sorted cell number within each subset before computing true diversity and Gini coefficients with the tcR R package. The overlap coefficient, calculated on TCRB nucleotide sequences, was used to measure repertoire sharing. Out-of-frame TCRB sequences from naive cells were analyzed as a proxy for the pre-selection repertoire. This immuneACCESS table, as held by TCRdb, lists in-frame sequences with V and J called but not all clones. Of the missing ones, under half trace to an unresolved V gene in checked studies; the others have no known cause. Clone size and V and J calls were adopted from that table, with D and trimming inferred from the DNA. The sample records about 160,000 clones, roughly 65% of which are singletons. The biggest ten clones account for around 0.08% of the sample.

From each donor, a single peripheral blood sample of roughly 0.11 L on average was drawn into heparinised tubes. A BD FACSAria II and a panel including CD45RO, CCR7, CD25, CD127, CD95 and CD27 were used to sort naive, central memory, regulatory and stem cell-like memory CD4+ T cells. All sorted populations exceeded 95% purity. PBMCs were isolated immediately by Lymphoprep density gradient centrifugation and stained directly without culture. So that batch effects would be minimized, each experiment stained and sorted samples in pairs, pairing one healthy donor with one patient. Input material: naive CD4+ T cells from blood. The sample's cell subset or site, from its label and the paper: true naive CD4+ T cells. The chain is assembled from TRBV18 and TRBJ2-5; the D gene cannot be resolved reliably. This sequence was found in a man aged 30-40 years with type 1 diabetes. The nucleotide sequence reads TGTGCCAGCTCACCTCAAGAGACCCAGTACTTC. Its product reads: CASSPQETQYF.